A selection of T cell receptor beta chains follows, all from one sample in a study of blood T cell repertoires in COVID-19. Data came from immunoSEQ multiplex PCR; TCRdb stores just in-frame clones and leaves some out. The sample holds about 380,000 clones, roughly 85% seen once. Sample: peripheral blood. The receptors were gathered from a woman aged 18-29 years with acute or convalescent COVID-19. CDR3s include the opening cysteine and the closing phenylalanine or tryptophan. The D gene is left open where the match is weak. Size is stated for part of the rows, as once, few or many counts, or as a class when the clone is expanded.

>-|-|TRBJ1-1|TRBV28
TGTGCCAGCAGTTTAACCCCTCAGGGGGAAGCTTTCTTT
CASSLTPQGEAFF
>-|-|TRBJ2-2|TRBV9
TGTGCCAGCACCAATGACTACATGGAGCTGTTTTTT
CASTNDYMELFF
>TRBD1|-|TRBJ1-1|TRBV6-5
TGTGCCAGCAGTTCCCCCGACAGGGGCGGCACTGAAGCTTTCTTT
CASSSPDRGGTEAFF
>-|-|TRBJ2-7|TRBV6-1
TGTGCCAGCAGTGAGGGGCAGGTTGGGTACGAGCAGTACTTC
CASSEGQVGYEQYF
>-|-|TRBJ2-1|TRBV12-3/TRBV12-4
TGTGCCACCTCTTTAACTCTCAACAATGAGCAGTTCTTC
CATSLTLNNEQFF
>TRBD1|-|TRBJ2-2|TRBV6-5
TGTGCGACCACCGGGACAGGGGTAAAGGCCGGGGAGCTGTTTTTT
CATTGTGVKAGELFF
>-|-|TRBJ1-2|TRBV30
TGTGCCTGGCGGCAGGGAATCTATCACTACACCTTC
CAWRQGIYHYTF
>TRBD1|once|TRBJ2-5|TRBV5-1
TGCGCCAGCAGCTCTCAGCGGACAGGGCTGTACCAAGAGACCCAGTACTTC
CASSSQRTGLYQETQYF
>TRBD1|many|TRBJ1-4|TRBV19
TGTGCCAGTAGTATCCCTCTCGGACAGGGGGCTCGGGAAAAACTGTTTTTT
CASSIPLGQGAREKLFF
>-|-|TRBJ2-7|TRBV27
TGTGCCAGCAGTTTATGGCAGGACGAGCAGTACTTC
CASSLWQDEQYF
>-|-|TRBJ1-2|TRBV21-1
TGTGCCAGCAGCAAACAGGAGGATGGCTACACCTTC
CASSKQEDGYTF
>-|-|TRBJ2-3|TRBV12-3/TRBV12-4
TGTGCCAGCAGTTTTGGCAGCACAGATACGCAGTATTTT
CASSFGSTDTQYF
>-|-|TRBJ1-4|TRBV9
TGTGCCAGCAGCGTAGGAGTAGCGGCTAATGAAAAACTGTTTTTT
CASSVGVAANEKLFF
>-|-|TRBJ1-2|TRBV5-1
TGCGCCAGCCCAGCTTGGACTATCCTCAGGGTGGGTGGCTACACCTTC
CASPAWTILRVGGYTF
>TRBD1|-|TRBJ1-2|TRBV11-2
TGTGCCAGCAGCCGTGACAGGGAAGGGACTAACTATGGCTACACCTTC
CASSRDREGTNYGYTF
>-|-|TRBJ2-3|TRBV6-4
TGTGCCAGCAGTGACGAGGCTGAAACGGATACGCAGTATTTT
CASSDEAETDTQYF
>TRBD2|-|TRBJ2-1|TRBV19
TGTGCCAGTAGTATTAAGTTAGCGGGGACCTACAATGAGCAGTTCTTC
CASSIKLAGTYNEQFF
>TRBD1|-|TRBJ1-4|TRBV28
TGTGCCAGCAGCCCACAGGGGTTGGGGGAAAAACTGTTTTTT
CASSPQGLGEKLFF
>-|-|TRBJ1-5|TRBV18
TGTGCCAGCTCAGGACAGTCCAATCAGCCCCAGCATTTT
CASSGQSNQPQHF
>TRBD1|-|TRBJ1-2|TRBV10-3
TGTGCCATCAGTGGCGACAGGGGAGACTATGGCTACACCTTC
CAISGDRGDYGYTF
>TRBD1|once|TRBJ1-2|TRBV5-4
TGTGCCAGCAGTTGGGACAGTTGGAACTATGGCTACACCTTC
CASSWDSWNYGYTF
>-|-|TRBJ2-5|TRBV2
TGTGCCAGCAGTGACTCAGGGTCCCAAGAGACCCAGTACTTC
CASSDSGSQETQYF
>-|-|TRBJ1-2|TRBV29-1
TGCAGCGTTGAAGGCGTTGGCTACACCTTC
CSVEGVGYTF
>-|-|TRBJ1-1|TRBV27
TGTGCCAGCAATATGGGCAGCACGAACACTGAAGCTTTCTTT
CASNMGSTNTEAFF
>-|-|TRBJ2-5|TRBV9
TGTGCCAGCAGCGTAGGTACGGCGGGGACCCAGTACTTC
CASSVGTAGTQYF
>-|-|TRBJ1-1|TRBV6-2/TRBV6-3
TGTGCCAGCAGTCGCGGTCTACATAACCAGAACACTGAAGCTTTCTTT
CASSRGLHNQNTEAFF
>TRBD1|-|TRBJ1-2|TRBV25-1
TGTGCCAGCAGCCCTTGGGACAGCGTTCGAGGCGGCTACACCTTC
CASSPWDSVRGGYTF
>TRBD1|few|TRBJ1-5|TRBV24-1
TGTGCCACCAGTGATTTGGGACAGGGGGATCAGCCCCAGCATTTT
CATSDLGQGDQPQHF
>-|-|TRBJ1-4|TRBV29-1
TGCAGCGGCTATAATGAAAAACTGTTTTTT
CSGYNEKLFF
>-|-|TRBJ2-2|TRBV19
TGTGCCAGTAGTATAGGAGTAGGAGAGGTTAACACCGGGGAGCTGTTTTTT
CASSIGVGEVNTGELFF
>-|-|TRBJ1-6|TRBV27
TGTGCCAGCAGTCTCAGGACAGACAACAATTCACCCCTCCACTTT
CASSLRTDNNSPLHF
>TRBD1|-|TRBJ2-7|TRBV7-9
TGTGCCAGCAGCTTAGGTCGGACAGGGGGCTACGAGCAGTACTTC
CASSLGRTGGYEQYF
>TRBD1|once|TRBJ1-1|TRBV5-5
TGTGCCAGCAGCGAGGGACAGGGGGGGACTGAAGCTTTCTTT
CASSEGQGGTEAFF
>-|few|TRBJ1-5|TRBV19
TGTGCCAGTAGTATTACAAACAATCAGCCCCAGCATTTT
CASSITNNQPQHF
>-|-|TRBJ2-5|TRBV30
TGTGCCTGGGGTACCGGGGAGACCCAGTACTTC
CAWGTGETQYF
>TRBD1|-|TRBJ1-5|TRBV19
TGTGCCAGTAGTACCGACAGGGGGCTTGGTCAGCCCCAGCATTTT
CASSTDRGLGQPQHF
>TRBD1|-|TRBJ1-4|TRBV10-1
TGCGCCAGCAGTGCAGGAGGACAGGGATTGAATGAAAAACTGTTTTTT
CASSAGGQGLNEKLFF
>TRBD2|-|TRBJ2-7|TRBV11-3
TGTGCCAGCAGCTTAGGACTAGCGGGGGACGGAGACGAGCAGTACTTC
CASSLGLAGDGDEQYF
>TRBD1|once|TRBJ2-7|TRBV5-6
TGTGCCAGCAGCGTTTCCGGGACAGGGAGTGCCTACGAGCAGTACTTC
CASSVSGTGSAYEQYF